This entry describes one T cell receptor beta chain. Its antigen remains unidentified. The data derive from a study of OX40 agonist ivuxolimab in advanced cancers. About the research overall: A male proportion of about 86% was recorded, with mean age approximately 64 years and range roughly 23 to 79. Partial responses, seen in three patients, involved one hepatocellular carcinoma and two cutaneous melanomas.

V trimming: 6 bases; J trimming: 4 bases; junction bases outside the gene matches: 10. CDR1 is SNHLY, CDR2 FYNNEI, per germline. The CDR3 is 16 amino acids. Whole-study findings and limits: Clones of CD4+ and CD8+ blood T cells grew by week 6 at doses of 0.1 to 3.0 mg/kg.

A history of autoimmune disease or systemic immunosuppression excluded patients. Measured with immunoSEQ multiplex PCR; TCRdb has only the in-frame clones, and not every one. The repertoire includes about 83,000 clones, over 75% of them detected once, and 0.5% to 0.8% sits in the top ten. This rearrangement joins TRBV2 to TRBJ2-2, with 8 bases lining up with TRBD1. Sample: CD4+ or CD8+ T cells sorted from blood, taken in a trial of the OX40 agonist ivuxolimab. This receptor was obtained from an adult with an advanced solid tumor such as melanoma, head and neck, liver or kidney cancer. Here the CDR3 reads CASRPTGAGSTGELFF. CDR3 nucleotide sequence: TGTGCCAGCAGGCCGACAGGGGCTGGGAGCACCGGGGAGCTGTTTTTT.